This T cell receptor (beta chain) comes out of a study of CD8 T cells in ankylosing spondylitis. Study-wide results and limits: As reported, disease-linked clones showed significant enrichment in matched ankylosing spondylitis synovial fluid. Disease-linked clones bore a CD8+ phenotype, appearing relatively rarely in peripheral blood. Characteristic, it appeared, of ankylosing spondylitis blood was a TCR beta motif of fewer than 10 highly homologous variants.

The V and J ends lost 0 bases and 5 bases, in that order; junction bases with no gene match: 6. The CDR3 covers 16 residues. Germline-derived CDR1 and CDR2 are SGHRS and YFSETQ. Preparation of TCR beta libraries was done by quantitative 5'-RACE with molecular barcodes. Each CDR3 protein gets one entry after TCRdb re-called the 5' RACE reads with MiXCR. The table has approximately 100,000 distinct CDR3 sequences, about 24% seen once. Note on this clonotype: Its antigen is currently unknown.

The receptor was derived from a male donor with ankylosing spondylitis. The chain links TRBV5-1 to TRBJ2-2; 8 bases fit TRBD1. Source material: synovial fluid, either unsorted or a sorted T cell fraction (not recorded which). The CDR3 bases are TGCGCCAGCAGCTTGGCCAGCCGGACAGGGACCGGGGAGCTGTTTTTT. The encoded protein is CASSLASRTGTGELFF.